The 30 T cell receptor beta chains in this list originate from one sample, sequenced in a study of blood T cell repertoires in COVID-19. The repertoire was sequenced with immunoSEQ multiplex PCR; TCRdb's copy has only in-frame clones and lacks some. The sample yields 390,000 or so clones, more than 70% seen once. Specimen: peripheral blood. The receptors here all came from a woman in her thirties with COVID-19, enrolled during active disease.

This chain uses TRBV12-3 or TRBV12-4 with TRBJ2-3; the match to TRBD2 covers 12 bases. V was pared by 8 bases and J by 6 bases, with 3 bases of the junction left unmatched. The CDR3 contains 13 residues. The CDR3 DNA follows: TGTGCCAGCTGTCTAGCGGGGGGGGATACGCAGTATTTT. It translates to CASCLAGGDTQYF.

This chain joins TRBV11-2 and TRBJ2-7; perhaps TRBD1 as D (5 bases). Germline V CDR1 and CDR2: SGHAT, FQNNGV. The CDR3 extends over 10 amino acids. The V and J ends lost 8 bases and 9 bases respectively, with 11 bases between them. CDR3 protein: CASGASAQYF. The CDR3 nucleotides read TGTGCCAGCGGGGCTTCGGCGCAGTACTTC.

This clone has a single count. This chain connects TRBV19 to TRBJ1-5; 8 nucleotides agree with TRBD1. CDR1 LNHDA and CDR2 SQIVND come from the germline V gene (reference sequence). The CDR3 contains 14 residues. V shed 5 bases and J 3 bases; nucleotides not matched to a gene: 3. CDR3 sequence (DNA): TGTGCCAGTAGTTTGGACAGGGCCAATCAGCCCCAGCATTTT. It yields the protein CASSLDRANQPQHF.

The genes are TRBV5-4 and TRBJ1-4; TRBD1 matches at 8 bases. Germline CDR1 is SGHNT and CDR2 is YYREEE (reference sequence). CDR3 size: 14 residues. Unmatched junction bases numbered 8, after V lost 7 bases and J lost 6 bases. The CDR3 DNA reads as TGTGCCAGCGGCAGGGGGCGACGTGATGAAAAACTGTTTTTT. Amino acid sequence: CASGRGRRDEKLFF. Combining the CDR3 with reference TRBV5-4 and TRBJ1-4 gives the whole variable domain ETGVTQSPTHLIKTRGQQVTLRCSSQSGHNTVSWYQQALGQGPQFIFQYYREEENGRGNFPPRFSGLQFPNYSSELNVNALELDDSALYLCASGRGRRDEKLFFGSGTQLSVL.

As DNA, the CDR3 is TGCAGCGTTTTCAGGCAACCGAACACTGAAGCTTTCTTT. Its translation is CSVFRQPNTEAFF. V gene TRBV29-1 combines with J gene TRBJ1-1; D is unclear. CDR1 and CDR2 from the germline V gene are SQVTM and ANQGSEA. The CDR3 is made up of 13 amino acids. Trimming took off 5 bases at V and 1 base at J, with 11 bases between the two ends.

On this clone: The same CDR3 arises from other DNA sequences in this sample as well. The rearrangement links TRBV3-1 (or the pseudogene TRBV3-2) to TRBJ2-7; 14 bases are shared with TRBD2. Germline V lookup: CDR1 LGHDT, CDR2 YNNKEL (reference sequence). The V and J ends lost 1 base and 4 bases, in that order; junction bases with no gene match: 3. CDR3 length: 16 residues. For the CDR3, the DNA is TGTGCCAGCAGCCAAGGACTAGCGGGGGGGCTTTACGAGCAGTACTTC. It yields the protein CASSQGLAGGLYEQYF.

This clone is a singleton in its sample. This chain connects TRBV5-4 to TRBJ2-2, with TRBD2 identical over 8 bases. CDR1 and CDR2 (germline): SGHNT, YYREEE (reference sequence). V lost 4 bases, J lost 4 bases, and 9 bases stayed unmatched. There are 16 residues in the CDR3. The CDR3 is CASSPPGGGSTGELFF. In DNA, the CDR3 is TGTGCCAGCAGCCCCCCGGGCGGGGGGTCCACCGGGGAGCTGTTTTTT.

The chain recombines TRBV27 with TRBJ2-2; 10 positions agree with TRBD2. This CDR3 contains 15 residues. CDR1 MNHEY and CDR2 SMNVEV come from the germline V gene (reference sequence). The V and J ends lost 2 bases and 4 bases, in that order; junction bases with no gene match: 1. The CDR3 region has the DNA TGTGCCAGCAGTTTAATAGCGGGGGGCACCGGGGAGCTGTTTTTT. This sequence encodes CASSLIAGGTGELFF.

Regarding this clone: The same CDR3 can be traced to other DNA sequences in this sample. V gene TRBV19 combines with J gene TRBJ2-2; possible D gene TRBD2, 6 bases. Trimming removed 3 bases from V and 1 base from J, with 12 bases in between. The CDR3 is 16 amino acids. CDR1 and CDR2 (germline): LNHDA, SQIVND (reference sequence). CDR3 loop: CASSMRRGWNTGELFF. The CDR3 bases are TGTGCCAGTAGTATGAGGAGGGGATGGAACACCGGGGAGCTGTTTTTT. The whole variable domain, remainder taken from reference TRBV19 and TRBJ2-2, is DGGITQSPKYLFRKEGQNVTLSCEQNLNHDAMYWYRQDPGQGLRLIYYSQIVNDFQKGDIAEGYSVSREKKESFPLTVTSAQKNPTAFYLCASSMRRGWNTGELFFGEGSRLTVL.

This sequence joins TRBV4-3 and TRBJ2-7; 12 bases line up with TRBD2. V gave up 2 bases and J gave up 1 base; unmatched junction bases: 0. The CDR3 runs to 15 residues. Germline V gene lookup returns CDR1 LGHNA and CDR2 YSLEER. CDR3 in amino acids: CASSQTSGGSYEQYF. CDR3 DNA sequence: TGCGCCAGCAGCCAAACTAGCGGGGGGTCCTACGAGCAGTACTTC.

The chain uses TRBV11-2 and TRBJ2-3; 7 bases are a match to TRBD2. The CDR3 length is 15 residues. V trimming: 4 bases; J trimming: 4 bases; junction bases outside the gene matches: 8. Looked up from germline, CDR1 is SGHAT and CDR2 is FQNNGV. DNA for the CDR3: TGTGCCAGCAGCTCCACTAGCGAACTGGCAGATACGCAGTATTTT. Its translation is CASSSTSELADTQYF.

This clone was detected only once. This chain connects TRBV5-8 to TRBJ1-5; 7 bases fit TRBD1. This CDR3 is built from 16 residues. From germline, CDR1 is SGHTS and CDR2 YDEGEE. Trimming took 7 bases from V and 7 from J; bases not matched to a gene: 17. For the CDR3, the DNA is TGTGCCAGCCACCTCAAAGGCCAGGGGGTTAACCAGCCCCAGCATTTT. Protein sequence: CASHLKGQGVNQPQHF.

V usage is TRBV29-1 and J usage is TRBJ2-5; 11 bases align to TRBD1. The CDR3 is made up of 14 amino acids. CDR1 is SQVTM, CDR2 ANQGSEA, per germline. With V trimmed by 6 bases and J by 7 bases, 10 bases remained unmatched. CDR3 residues: CSVGGDRGSRTQYF. The DNA for the CDR3 is TGCAGCGTGGGAGGGGACAGGGGGTCAAGGACCCAGTACTTC.

This clone has just a few counts. The V gene is TRBV12-3 or TRBV12-4, the J gene TRBJ1-2; D gene uncertain. CDR3 length equals 13 residues. Deletions cut 2 bases from V and 1 base from J, with 5 bases between. CDR3 in amino acids: CASSLQNNYGYTF. The CDR3 nucleotides read TGTGCCAGCAGTTTACAAAATAACTATGGCTACACCTTC.

This clone was detected once. This chain connects TRBV19 to TRBJ1-2; 9 nucleotides match TRBD1. After removal of 6 bases from V and 2 bases from J, the junction contained 7 bases not matched to a gene. CDR1 and CDR2 (germline): LNHDA, SQIVND (reference sequence). The CDR3 totals 15 residues. The CDR3 DNA reads as TGTGCCAGTAGCCGGGACAGGGAGATAAACTATGGCTACACCTTC. Its translation is CASSRDREINYGYTF.

This sequence joins TRBV29-1 and TRBJ1-4, with D unresolved. Trimming cost V 7 bases and J 8 bases, with 17 bases left between them. This CDR3 has 13 amino acids. Germline assignment: CDR1 SQVTM and CDR2 ANQGSEA. CDR3 sequence reads: CSARFSGSEKLFF. In DNA form, the CDR3 reads TGCAGCGCTAGATTTAGTGGGAGCGAAAAACTGTTTTTT.

This chain joins TRBV12-2 and TRBJ2-3; the table's TRBD2 call for D was not verified on the DNA. TRBV12-2 is shown as a pseudogene. This CDR3 has 16 residues. CDR3: CASRRERGGLTDTQYF. The CDR3 DNA sequence: TGTGCAAGTCGCCGCGAGCGGGGGGGCCTCACAGATACGCAGTATTTT.

The chain employs TRBV11-2 and TRBJ2-7, with TRBD1 matching over 8 bases. The CDR3 totals 14 residues. The V segment lost 5 bases and the J segment 2 bases; nucleotides outside the gene matches: 5. Germline loops: CDR1 SGHAT, CDR2 FQNNGV. The CDR3 protein is CASSPGQGPYEQYF. The DNA of the CDR3 is TGTGCCAGCAGCCCTGGACAGGGTCCCTACGAGCAGTACTTC.

The chain links TRBV30 to TRBJ1-3; D gene uncertain. The CDR3 spans 13 residues. Looked up from germline, CDR1 is GTSNPN and CDR2 is SVGIG (reference sequence). With 0 bases removed from V and 4 bases from J, the gap between germline ends came to 7 bases. The CDR3 nucleotides read TGTGCCTGGAGTGTACTCTCGGGAAACACCATATATTTT. It yields the protein CAWSVLSGNTIYF.

V and J are TRBV6-2 or TRBV6-3 and TRBJ2-7; 8 nucleotides align to TRBD2. J was trimmed by 2 bases and V by 2 bases; bases with no gene match: 5. There are 15 residues in the CDR3. Germline assignment: CDR1 MNHEY and CDR2 SVGEGT. The CDR3 DNA sequence: TGTGCCAGCAGTTACGACAACGGGGGGGCCTACGAGCAGTACTTC. This encodes CASSYDNGGAYEQYF.

The V call is TRBV5-4, the J call TRBJ2-7; tentatively, D is TRBD2 (5 bases). CDR3 size: 14 residues. Germline loops: CDR1 SGHNT, CDR2 YYREEE (reference sequence). Trimming removed 4 bases from V and 4 bases from J, with 15 bases in between. In DNA, the CDR3 is TGTGCCAGCAGCCCATCGGACTCCTTATACGAGCAGTACTTC. As protein: CASSPSDSLYEQYF. Supplemented by reference TRBV5-4 and TRBJ2-7, the full variable domain reads ETGVTQSPTHLIKTRGQQVTLRCSSQSGHNTVSWYQQALGQGPQFIFQYYREEENGRGNFPPRFSGLQFPNYSSELNVNALELDDSALYLCASSPSDSLYEQYFGPGTRLTVT.

The rearrangement joins TRBV6-2 or TRBV6-3 to TRBJ1-5; 9 bases align to TRBD1. CDR3 size: 15 residues. The V segment lost 5 bases and the J segment 11 bases; nucleotides outside the gene matches: 13. Germline lookup yields CDR1 MNHEY and CDR2 SVGEGT. CDR3 loop: CASSPNPGQGMAQHF. The DNA of the CDR3 is TGTGCCAGCAGTCCAAATCCGGGACAGGGTATGGCCCAGCATTTT.

The chain uses TRBV15 and TRBJ2-5; weak D call: TRBD2 (6 bases). The V gene lost 5 bases and the J gene lost 5 bases, with 15 bases spanning the gap. The length of the CDR3 is 14 residues. The germline CDR1 and CDR2 sequences are LNHNV and YYDKDF (reference sequence). CDR3 DNA: TGTGCCACCAGCCCGGGACTCGCCGGGGAGACCCAGTACTTC. This codes for CATSPGLAGETQYF.

This clone is a singleton in its sample. The J gene is TRBJ1-1, the V gene TRBV10-3, with 7 bases matching TRBD1. The CDR3 totals 15 residues. The J segment lost 4 bases and the V segment lost 6 bases, leaving 11 bases of the junction unmatched. Germline lookup yields CDR1 ENHRY and CDR2 SYGVKD. In DNA, the CDR3 is TGTGCCATCAGAAAGGATATCAGGGGGAGCACTGAAGCTTTCTTT. This codes for CAIRKDIRGSTEAFF.

The chain uses TRBV5-1 and TRBJ1-1, with a tentative D call TRBD1 (5 bases). V lost 0 bases, J lost 6 bases, and 12 bases lay in between. CDR3 size: 14 residues. CDR1 and CDR2 (germline): SGHRS, YFSETQ. The DNA of the CDR3 is TGCGCCAGCAGCTTGGTGGCAGGGACTCCTGAAGCTTTCTTT. Its translation is CASSLVAGTPEAFF.

The chain joins TRBV11-3 to TRBJ2-1, with a weak D call TRBD2 (6 bases). Trimming stripped 5 bases from V and 3 bases from J, with 17 bases between. This CDR3 has 16 residues. Germline V gene sequence: CDR1 SGHNT, CDR2 YENEEA. The CDR3 loop reads CASSPIRESLYNEQFF. The CDR3 DNA is TGTGCCAGCAGCCCGATTCGGGAGTCCCTCTACAATGAGCAGTTCTTC. Full variable domain (missing parts from reference TRBV11-3 and TRBJ2-1): EAGVVQSPRYKIIEKKQPVAFWCNPISGHNTLYWYLQNLGQGPELLIRYENEEAVDDSQLPKDRFSAERLKGVDSTLKIQPAELGDSAVYLCASSPIRESLYNEQFFGPGTRLTVL.

This clone was detected only a few times. V and J are TRBV6-5 and TRBJ2-2, with a weak D call TRBD2 (6 bases). CDR1 is MNHEY, CDR2 SVGAGI, per germline. The CDR3 sequence is 13 residues long. V was shortened by 6 bases and J by 4 bases, with 9 bases between the two germline ends. The CDR3 is CASRKEGTGELFF. In DNA, the CDR3 is TGTGCCAGCAGGAAGGAGGGCACCGGGGAGCTGTTTTTT.

This clone was detected only a few times. V and J are TRBV19 and TRBJ2-4, with D possibly TRBD2 on 6 matching bases. Deletions cut 8 bases from V and 7 bases from J, with 15 bases between. The length of the CDR3 is 13 residues. Germline values: CDR1 LNHDA, CDR2 SQIVND (reference sequence). The CDR3 here is CASVAAALNIQYF. In DNA, the CDR3 is TGTGCCAGTGTAGCGGCAGCCTTGAACATTCAGTACTTC. Using reference TRBV19 and TRBJ2-4 for the parts outside the CDR3, the full variable domain is DGGITQSPKYLFRKEGQNVTLSCEQNLNHDAMYWYRQDPGQGLRLIYYSQIVNDFQKGDIAEGYSVSREKKESFPLTVTSAQKNPTAFYLCASVAAALNIQYFGAGTRLSVL.

The chain joins TRBV24-1 to TRBJ2-4, with TRBD1 identical over 8 bases. There are 16 residues in the CDR3. V was clipped by 4 bases and J by 3 bases; unmatched bases: 7. The germline V gene encodes CDR1 KGHDR and CDR2 SFDVKD. The CDR3 reads CATSDSGQGGKNIQYF. In DNA, the CDR3 is TGTGCCACCAGTGACTCTGGACAGGGCGGCAAAAACATTCAGTACTTC.

The chain uses TRBV6-5 and TRBJ2-5, with D perhaps matching TRBD2 (5 bases). The CDR3 spans 14 residues. Between the trimmed V and J ends, which lost 5 bases and 3 bases, there was a span of 13 bases. Germline CDR1 reads MNHEY; CDR2 reads SVGAGI. CDR3 DNA sequence: TGTGCCAGCAGTAGGTCACTAGGAAAAGAGACCCAGTACTTC. As protein: CASSRSLGKETQYF.